This record concerns one T cell receptor beta chain sequence. Its antigen is unknown. This sample was included in a study of cytomegalovirus exposure and HLA in healthy donors. Study-level information: Researchers previously reported finding fewer than 120 million unique TCR beta sequences from approximately 200 million T cells. Findings and caveats of the study: What a later analysis reportedly showed was that an Asian-associated ancestry cluster had fewer N-insertions than the roughly 670-donor mean.

While unrecorded immune exposures were likely, the donors were nominally healthy when sampled. In germline, CDR1 is MNHEY, CDR2 SMNVEV (reference sequence). The V segment lost 6 bases and the J segment 7 bases; nucleotides outside the gene matches: 6. The CDR3 length is 15 residues. PCR primers comprised 60 Vbeta and 13 Jbeta primers. Under the authors' procedure: Approximately 12 million of some 80 million unique TCR beta chains were shared, per a later count. TCRdb keeps only in-frame clones here, not all; method: immunoSEQ multiplex PCR. V and J calls plus clone size are reproduced from that table; the DNA served to infer D and trimming. Here the sample spans about 130,000 clones, less than 80% being singletons.

The chain uses TRBV27 and TRBJ2-2; TRBD2 aligns across 12 bases. This clonotype was sampled from a man in his forties or fifties in good health and CMV-seropositive. The material sequenced was PBMCs. CDR3 sequence (DNA): TGTGCCAGCAGCCCCGGACTAGCGGGAAGCGGGGAGCTGTTTTTT. It specifies CASSPGLAGSGELFF.